The 5 T cell receptor beta chains below were found in one sample sequenced in a study of T-cell reconstitution after alpha-beta-depleted transplantation in children. This sample's TCRbeta library carried unique molecular identifier barcodes. MiXCR, applied by TCRdb to the PCR reads, yields one record per CDR3 protein. The sample includes fewer than 1 million distinct CDR3 sequences, 16% of them seen just once. The sequenced sample was PBMCs, mostly from graft donor cells, obtained 360 days after TCRalphabeta/CD19-depleted stem cell transplant. These receptor sequences come from a male patient between 10 and 17 years old who had a stem cell transplant for acute lymphoblastic leukemia, so the T cells may come from the graft donor.

In this sample, this clonotype turned up a few times. The V gene is TRBV5-1, the J gene TRBJ2-3, with D possibly called TRBD1 or TRBD2 (5 bases each). This CDR3 spans 17 amino acids. The germline V gene encodes CDR1 SGHRS and CDR2 YFSETQ. Between the trimmed V and J ends, which lost 4 bases and 1 base, there was a span of 19 bases. The CDR3 DNA reads as TGCGCCAGCAGCCGACGAAACCGGGACGGAGGCACAGATACGCAGTATTTT. Its translation: CASSRRNRDGGTDTQYF.

This rearrangement joins TRBV7-3 to TRBJ2-2, with D tentatively TRBD1 (6 bases). The CDR3 covers 15 residues. Trimming left V 3 bases short and J 5 bases short, with 13 bases between. Germline CDR1 is SGHTA and CDR2 is FQGTGA. The CDR3, as DNA: TGTGCCAGCAGCTTCTCCGACAGGCTTACCGGGGAGCTGTTTTTT. Its translation is CASSFSDRLTGELFF.

V is TRBV7-8 and J is TRBJ2-1, with 9 bases aligning to TRBD2. V dropped 3 bases and J dropped 6; count of bases not matched to a gene: 9. Germline values: CDR1 SGHVS, CDR2 FQNEAQ. CDR3 length equals 16 residues. The CDR3 loop is CASSFDAGLAVNEQFF. The CDR3 DNA reads as TGTGCCAGCAGCTTCGATGCGGGACTAGCTGTCAATGAGCAGTTCTTC.

As regards this clonotype: Its ends do not fully match the called genes, so a read error is possible. In DNA form, the CDR3 reads TGTGCCACCAGCAGAGTCCCGCCCGAGCCCAACTTC. It is translated as CATSRVPPEPNF. The rearrangement joins TRBV15 to TRBJ2-1; D is unresolved. The length of the CDR3 is 12 residues. In germline, CDR1 is LNHNV, CDR2 YYDKDF (reference sequence). The full variable domain, rest sourced from reference TRBV15 and TRBJ2-1, is DAMVIQNPRYQVTQFGKPVTLSCSQTLNHNVMYWYQQKSSQAPKLLFHYYDKDFNNEADTPDNFQSRRPNTSFCFLDIRSPGLGDTAMYLCATSRVPPEPNFGPGTRLTVL.

This clonotype appeared a few times. The chain joins TRBV9 to TRBJ2-5; D is undetermined. This CDR3 is 14 amino acids long. V was pared by 4 bases and J by 6 bases, with 16 bases between. Germline assignment: CDR1 SGDLS and CDR2 YYNGEE. CDR3 nucleotide sequence: TGTGCCAGCAGCCAAAACTCCCTCCGGAAGACCCAGTACTTC. This translates into CASSQNSLRKTQYF.